The 28 T cell receptor beta chains below all came from one sample that was sequenced in a study of cytomegalovirus exposure and HLA in healthy donors. The study ran its PCR with 60 Vbeta and 13 Jbeta primers. The assay was immunoSEQ multiplex PCR, and TCRdb's table has in-frame clones only and misses some. This sample has around 120,000 clones; 75% occur once, and the top ten carry 1.6%. The sequencing input was PBMCs. These receptors were collected from a woman aged 18-35 years in good health and CMV-seronegative.

The chain uses TRBV10-3 and TRBJ1-3; D is perhaps TRBD1 (5 bases). V gave up 5 bases and J gave up 4 bases, with 15 bases separating them. This CDR3 has 15 amino acids. CDR1 and CDR2 from the germline V gene are ENHRY and SYGVKD. This chain's CDR3 is CAISLTRGRGNTIYF. The DNA of the CDR3 is TGTGCCATCAGTCTTACCCGGGGGAGAGGAAACACCATATATTTT.

J is TRBJ1-5 and V is TRBV4-1, with TRBD1 matching over 7 bases. The J segment lost 7 bases and the V segment lost 5 bases, leaving 5 bases of the junction unmatched. The CDR3 length is 13 residues. Germline CDR1 is MGHRA and CDR2 is YSYEKL. The CDR3 loop is CASSSTGTQPQHF. The CDR3 coding sequence is TGCGCCAGCAGCTCGACAGGGACCCAGCCCCAGCATTTT.

This clone was picked up a small number of times. J is TRBJ1-1 and V is TRBV29-1; D not certain. CDR1 SQVTM and CDR2 ANQGSEA come from the germline V gene. This CDR3 region has 14 residues. V shed 7 bases and J shed 0 bases, with 15 bases lying between them. In nucleotides, the CDR3 is TGCAGCGCCCCACCTCCGGGGATGAACACTGAAGCTTTCTTT. Protein product: CSAPPPGMNTEAFF.

This clone was recorded a few times. The V and J genes are TRBV6-6 and TRBJ1-2; TRBD1 agrees at 9 bases. The CDR3 runs to 15 residues. Looked up from germline, CDR1 is MNHNY and CDR2 is SVGAGI (reference sequence). Trimming cost V 4 bases and J 4 bases; bases outside gene matches: 7. The CDR3 loop reads CASSLPGQGGYGYTF. DNA of the CDR3: TGTGCCAGCAGTTTGCCGGGACAGGGAGGCTATGGCTACACCTTC.

The rearrangement uses TRBV7-8 and TRBJ1-1; D gene unclear. Germline V gives CDR1 SGHVS, CDR2 FQNEAQ. The CDR3 is 13 amino acids. Trimming shortened V by 0 bases and J by 8 bases, and 10 bases separated the two germline ends. CDR3 bases: TGTGCCAGCAGCTTAGCCCTCTCCGGGGAAGCTTTCTTT. This codes for CASSLALSGEAFF.

The J gene is TRBJ2-5, the V gene TRBV6-1; possibly TRBD2 for D (7 bases). In germline, CDR1 is MNHNS, CDR2 SASEGT. The CDR3 length is 13 residues. Trimming removed 0 bases from V and 11 bases from J, with 13 bases in between. The CDR3 sequence is CASSEAGGHNQYF. In DNA form, the CDR3 reads TGTGCCAGCAGTGAAGCGGGGGGGCATAATCAGTACTTC.

V is TRBV6-6 and J is TRBJ1-2, with D uncertain. The CDR3 is 13 residues long. The germline V gene encodes CDR1 MNHNY and CDR2 SVGAGI (reference sequence). Between the trimmed V and J ends, which lost 2 bases and 2 bases, there was a span of 6 bases. The CDR3 nucleotides are TGTGCCAGCAGTTACGAACAGAACTATGGCTACACCTTC. Protein: CASSYEQNYGYTF.

The chain has TRBV5-6 and TRBJ2-7; 9 nucleotides line up with TRBD2. This CDR3 region has 14 residues. After removal of 4 bases from V and 3 bases from J, the junction contained 5 bases not matched to a gene. Germline V gives CDR1 SGHDT, CDR2 YYEEEE. For the CDR3, the DNA is TGTGCCAGCAGCCTAGCGGGGAACCGCTACGAGCAGTACTTC. Translated, it gives CASSLAGNRYEQYF.

The chain combines TRBV6-6 with TRBJ1-5; D possibly corresponds to TRBD1 (5 bases). V lost 4 bases and J lost 6, with 16 bases in between. Germline V CDR1 and CDR2: MNHNY, SVGAGI (reference sequence). The CDR3 consists of 15 residues. CDR3 DNA: TGTGCCAGCAGTTCCACAGGTGAGAGAAGTCAGCCCCAGCATTTT. Amino acids: CASSSTGERSQPQHF.

The rearrangement uses TRBV27 and TRBJ2-2, with D perhaps TRBD2 (5 bases). Between the trimmed V and J ends, which lost 5 bases and 4 bases, there was a span of 23 bases. The CDR3 consists of 18 residues. Per the germline V gene, CDR1 is MNHEY and CDR2 is SMNVEV (reference sequence). CDR3 region: CASSLTRTAPIPTGELFF. DNA of the CDR3: TGTGCCAGCAGTCTAACTCGGACTGCCCCTATCCCCACCGGGGAGCTGTTTTTT.

V and J are TRBV21-1 and TRBJ2-3; TRBD1 is taken as the D call from the table, unchecked against the DNA. TRBV21-1 is recorded as a pseudogene. The CDR3 spans 14 residues. The CDR3 coding sequence is TGTGCCAGCAGCACAAGGGGTGATGCAGATACGCAGTATTTT. This gives the protein CASSTRGDADTQYF.

This sequence joins TRBV4-1 and TRBJ1-1, with D possibly matching TRBD1 (6 bases). The CDR3 spans 16 residues. Looked up from germline, CDR1 is MGHRA and CDR2 is YSYEKL. V was clipped by 1 base and J by 0 bases, with 12 bases between them. CDR3 sequence reads: CASSQGPGDMNTEAFF. Here the CDR3 DNA reads TGCGCCAGCAGCCAAGGCCCCGGGGACATGAACACTGAAGCTTTCTTT.

This sequence joins TRBV15 and TRBJ1-6; D is unresolved. There are 14 residues in the CDR3. V lost 3 bases and J lost 2, with 5 bases in between. Germline V CDR1 and CDR2: LNHNV, YYDKDF (reference sequence). CDR3 residues: CATSSGTYNSPLHF. As DNA, the CDR3 is TGTGCCACCAGCAGCGGGACCTATAATTCACCCCTCCACTTT.

J is TRBJ2-5 and V is TRBV10-3, with D tentatively TRBD1 (5 bases). V lost 5 bases and J lost 4, with 14 bases in between. The CDR3 loop spans 14 amino acids. Germline values: CDR1 ENHRY, CDR2 SYGVKD. The CDR3 loop is CAISSGKNGETQYF. The CDR3 nucleotides are TGTGCCATCAGTTCAGGGAAAAATGGAGAGACCCAGTACTTC.

This clone was observed a handful of times. The rearrangement links TRBV6-5 to TRBJ1-2, with D possibly TRBD1 on 5 matching bases. Germline V gene data show CDR1 as MNHEY and CDR2 as SVGAGI. The V gene lost 6 bases and the J gene lost 3 bases, with 11 bases spanning the gap. This CDR3 has 13 amino acids. CDR3 in DNA: TGTGCCAGCAGACCTAGACAGTACTATGGCTACACCTTC. Translating it yields CASRPRQYYGYTF.

CDR3 DNA: TGTGCCAGCAGCTCTTGGGCCCATAGAACTGAAGCTTTCTTT. This gives the protein CASSSWAHRTEAFF. V and J are TRBV5-4 and TRBJ1-1; D is uncertain. The germline V gene encodes CDR1 SGHNT and CDR2 YYREEE (reference sequence). V was pared by 3 bases and J by 5 bases, with 14 bases between. This CDR3 contains 14 residues.

The chain recombines TRBV6-1 with TRBJ2-1; D may be TRBD1 (6 bases). The CDR3 has 12 residues. V shed 10 bases and J shed 10 bases, with 17 bases lying between them. Germline values: CDR1 MNHNS, CDR2 SASEGT. The CDR3 region is CAILTPGTEQFF. CDR3 nucleotides: TGTGCCATTCTAACCCCCGGGACAGAGCAGTTCTTC.

This chain uses TRBV6-6 with TRBJ1-1, with 7 bases lining up with TRBD1. The length of the CDR3 is 12 residues. V was clipped by 2 bases and J by 11 bases; unmatched bases: 5. Germline V gene lookup returns CDR1 MNHNY and CDR2 SVGAGI (reference sequence). CDR3 residues: CASSYTDRRAFF. DNA of the CDR3: TGTGCCAGCAGTTACACGGACAGGAGGGCTTTCTTT.

The J gene is TRBJ1-1, the V gene TRBV5-4; TRBD1 might be the D (5 bases). Trimming removed 6 bases from V and 5 bases from J, with 14 bases in between. Germline CDR1 and CDR2: SGHNT and YYREEE (reference sequence). CDR3 size: 13 residues. CDR3 DNA sequence: TGTGCCAGCATCTCCGGTTCAGGGACTGAAGCTTTCTTT. Residues: CASISGSGTEAFF. Based on the CDR3 plus reference TRBV5-4 and TRBJ1-1, the full variable domain is ETGVTQSPTHLIKTRGQQVTLRCSSQSGHNTVSWYQQALGQGPQFIFQYYREEENGRGNFPPRFSGLQFPNYSSELNVNALELDDSALYLCASISGSGTEAFFGQGTRLTVV.

V gene TRBV11-2 combines with J gene TRBJ2-7; 10 nucleotides match TRBD2. The trim removed 2 bases at V and 4 bases at J, leaving 2 bases unmatched. The CDR3 runs to 14 residues. The germline V gene encodes CDR1 SGHAT and CDR2 FQNNGV. In nucleotides, the CDR3 is TGTGCCAGCAGCTTAATTAGCGGGGGGTACGAGCAGTACTTC. Its protein is CASSLISGGYEQYF. The full variable domain, rest sourced from reference TRBV11-2 and TRBJ2-7, is EAGVAQSPRYKIIEKRQSVAFWCNPISGHATLYWYQQILGQGPKLLIQFQNNGVVDDSQLPKDRFSAERLKGVDSTLKIQPAKLEDSAVYLCASSLISGGYEQYFGPGTRLTVT.

The chain uses TRBV5-1 and TRBJ1-1; 9 nucleotides agree with TRBD1. J was trimmed by 0 bases and V by 5 bases; bases with no gene match: 5. CDR1 is SGHRS and CDR2 is YFSETQ in the germline V gene. The length of the CDR3 is 15 residues. CDR3 nucleotide sequence: TGCGCCAGCAGTCGTACAGGGGGCCTGAACACTGAAGCTTTCTTT. This translates into CASSRTGGLNTEAFF.

The chain combines TRBV10-3 with TRBJ2-5, with TRBD1 matching over 11 bases. The germline V gene has CDR1 ENHRY and CDR2 SYGVKD. The CDR3 sequence is 15 residues long. Trimming took 6 bases from V and 5 from J; bases not matched to a gene: 8. CDR3 region: CAISPGQGAWETQYF. DNA of the CDR3: TGTGCCATCAGCCCCGGACAGGGGGCTTGGGAGACCCAGTACTTC.

Only a few counts were recorded for this clone. This chain joins TRBV5-1 and TRBJ1-5; D gene ambiguous. Germline CDR1 SGHRS, CDR2 YFSETQ. This CDR3 contains 16 residues. Trimming removed 4 bases at V and 5 bases at J, with 19 bases between. DNA for the CDR3: TGCGCCAGCAGCGTTAATGGGCAATCCCCGTATCAGCCCCAGCATTTT. Its translation is CASSVNGQSPYQPQHF.

J is TRBJ2-1 and V is TRBV29-1; possible D gene TRBD1, 6 bases. Per the germline V gene, CDR1 is SQVTM and CDR2 is ANQGSEA. V was trimmed by 7 bases and J by 1 base, leaving 17 bases between them. The CDR3 runs to 15 residues. Here the CDR3 DNA reads TGCAGCGCCGCTAGGGGGTCTAGATCCTACAATGAGCAGTTCTTC. Translating it yields CSAARGSRSYNEQFF.

The genes are TRBV5-1 and TRBJ2-5; D is perhaps TRBD2 (6 bases). The germline V gene has CDR1 SGHRS and CDR2 YFSETQ. The CDR3 totals 14 residues. Trimming stripped 3 bases from V and 5 bases from J, with 14 bases between. CDR3 in DNA: TGCGCCAGCAGCTCCCGGGGGTTATACGAGACCCAGTACTTC. It yields the protein CASSSRGLYETQYF.

The gene calls are TRBV6-5 and TRBJ1-2, with a possible D match to TRBD1 (6 bases). V lost 4 bases to trimming and J lost 3 bases, with 12 bases between them. The CDR3 runs to 14 residues. Per germline, CDR1 MNHEY and CDR2 SVGAGI. DNA of the CDR3: TGTGCCAGCAGTTCCCCAGGGGCGGACTATGGCTACACCTTC. This gives the protein CASSSPGADYGYTF.

The sample holds one count of this clone. The rearrangement links TRBV19 to TRBJ2-7; 10 bases are shared with TRBD1. Per germline, CDR1 LNHDA and CDR2 SQIVND (reference sequence). The CDR3 runs to 15 residues. The J segment lost 3 bases and the V segment lost 5 bases, leaving 7 bases of the junction unmatched. The chain's CDR3 is CASSFGQGVSYEQYF. DNA for the CDR3: TGTGCCAGTAGTTTCGGACAGGGGGTAAGCTACGAGCAGTACTTC.

The rearrangement uses TRBV5-1 and TRBJ1-1; possible D gene TRBD1, 6 bases. CDR1 is SGHRS and CDR2 is YFSETQ in the germline V gene. This CDR3 is 11 amino acids long. The ends were cut back, 5 bases at V and 6 bases at J, with 8 bases in the middle. The CDR3 nucleotides read TGCGCCAGCAGACAGGGACCTGAAGCTTTCTTT. As protein: CASRQGPEAFF.